These 9 T cell receptor beta chains share one sample of origin, sequenced in a study of T cell changes during pregnancy in multiple sclerosis. The assay was immunoSEQ multiplex PCR, and TCRdb's table has in-frame clones only and misses some. The sample shows roughly 76,000 clones, around 90% of them seen only once. The sample here was CD4+ T cells from peripheral blood mononuclear cells, taken after pregnancy. The receptors originated from a female donor with multiple sclerosis, enrolled in a pregnancy study.

The V call is TRBV5-4, the J call TRBJ1-2; D call uncertain. V lost 5 bases and J 7 bases, leaving 15 bases between the germline ends. This CDR3 is 13 amino acids long. The germline CDR1 and CDR2 sequences are SGHNT and YYREEE (reference sequence). The CDR3 loop reads CASSSPKVSGYTF. CDR3 sequence (DNA): TGTGCCAGCAGTTCCCCAAAAGTCAGTGGCTACACCTTC.

The chain joins TRBV5-1 to TRBJ2-7; TRBD2 is a possible D gene (5 bases). Per the germline V gene, CDR1 is SGHRS and CDR2 is YFSETQ. The CDR3 covers 12 residues. V shed 2 bases and J shed 11 bases, with 14 bases lying between them. The CDR3: CASSFKTPREYF. DNA of the CDR3: TGCGCCAGCAGCTTTAAGACCCCGCGGGAGTACTTC.

CDR3 loop: CASSPLEGSAEAFF. CDR3 coding DNA: TGTGCCAGCTCACCGCTCGAGGGATCCGCTGAAGCTTTCTTT. The chain carries TRBV18 and TRBJ1-1; D is undetermined. Germline V gene lookup returns CDR1 KGHSH and CDR2 LQKENI. The V end lost 3 bases, the J end lost 6 bases, and 14 bases lay between the germline ends. The CDR3 covers 14 residues.

This sequence joins TRBV5-5 and TRBJ2-3, with 7 bases identical to TRBD1. V lost 0 bases and J lost 4; bases outside the gene matches: 2. The germline CDR1 and CDR2 sequences are SGHKS and YYEKEE (reference sequence). The CDR3 contains 14 residues. CDR3 nucleotide sequence: TGTGCCAGCAGCTTGGACAGGGGTGCAGATACGCAGTATTTT. It translates to CASSLDRGADTQYF.

For the CDR3, the DNA is TGTGCCAGCAGTTACGAGAAATACAATGAGCAGTTCTTC. This encodes CASSYEKYNEQFF. The rearrangement links TRBV6-6 to TRBJ2-1; no clear D gene. Germline V gives CDR1 MNHNY, CDR2 SVGAGI (reference sequence). Trimming removed 2 bases from V and 4 bases from J, with 6 bases in between. This CDR3 is 13 amino acids long.

Only a few counts were recorded for this clone. J is TRBJ1-2 and V is TRBV2; no reliable D call. Trimming removed 1 base at V and 4 bases at J, with 10 bases between. CDR3 size: 14 residues. Germline V CDR1 and CDR2: SNHLY, FYNNEI. The CDR3 sequence: CASSEDVGVYGYTF. In nucleotides, the CDR3 is TGTGCCAGCAGTGAAGACGTGGGCGTCTATGGCTACACCTTC.

The J gene is TRBJ1-2, the V gene TRBV18; D unclear. The germline CDR1 and CDR2 sequences are KGHSH and LQKENI. V lost 5 bases to trimming and J lost 8 bases, with 9 bases between them. The CDR3 loop spans 11 amino acids. The CDR3 DNA reads TGTGCCAGCTCAGGGAGGGCGGGCTACACCTTC. Its translation: CASSGRAGYTF.

The V call is TRBV5-6, the J call TRBJ1-4; the D is unclear. Trimming shortened V by 2 bases and J by 8 bases, and 13 bases separated the two germline ends. The germline V gene encodes CDR1 SGHDT and CDR2 YYEEEE. This CDR3 region has 14 residues. CDR3 protein: CASSFGNGHEKLFF. The DNA for the CDR3 is TGTGCCAGCAGCTTCGGGAATGGCCACGAAAAACTGTTTTTT. The entire variable domain, with the rest obtained from reference TRBV5-6 and TRBJ1-4, is as follows: DAGVTQSPTHLIKTRGQQVTLRCSPKSGHDTVSWYQQALGQGPQFIFQYYEEEERQRGNFPDRFSGHQFPNYSSELNVNALLLGDSALYLCASSFGNGHEKLFFGSGTQLSVL.

The chain employs TRBV5-6 and TRBJ2-7, with TRBD2 matching 12 bases. J gave up 0 bases and V 0 bases, and 7 bases lay outside the gene matches. In germline, CDR1 is SGHDT, CDR2 YYEEEE. The CDR3 spans 18 residues. CDR3 residues: CASSLATSGGSSSYEQYF. The DNA for the CDR3 is TGTGCCAGCAGCTTGGCCACTAGCGGGGGGTCTAGCTCCTACGAGCAGTACTTC.